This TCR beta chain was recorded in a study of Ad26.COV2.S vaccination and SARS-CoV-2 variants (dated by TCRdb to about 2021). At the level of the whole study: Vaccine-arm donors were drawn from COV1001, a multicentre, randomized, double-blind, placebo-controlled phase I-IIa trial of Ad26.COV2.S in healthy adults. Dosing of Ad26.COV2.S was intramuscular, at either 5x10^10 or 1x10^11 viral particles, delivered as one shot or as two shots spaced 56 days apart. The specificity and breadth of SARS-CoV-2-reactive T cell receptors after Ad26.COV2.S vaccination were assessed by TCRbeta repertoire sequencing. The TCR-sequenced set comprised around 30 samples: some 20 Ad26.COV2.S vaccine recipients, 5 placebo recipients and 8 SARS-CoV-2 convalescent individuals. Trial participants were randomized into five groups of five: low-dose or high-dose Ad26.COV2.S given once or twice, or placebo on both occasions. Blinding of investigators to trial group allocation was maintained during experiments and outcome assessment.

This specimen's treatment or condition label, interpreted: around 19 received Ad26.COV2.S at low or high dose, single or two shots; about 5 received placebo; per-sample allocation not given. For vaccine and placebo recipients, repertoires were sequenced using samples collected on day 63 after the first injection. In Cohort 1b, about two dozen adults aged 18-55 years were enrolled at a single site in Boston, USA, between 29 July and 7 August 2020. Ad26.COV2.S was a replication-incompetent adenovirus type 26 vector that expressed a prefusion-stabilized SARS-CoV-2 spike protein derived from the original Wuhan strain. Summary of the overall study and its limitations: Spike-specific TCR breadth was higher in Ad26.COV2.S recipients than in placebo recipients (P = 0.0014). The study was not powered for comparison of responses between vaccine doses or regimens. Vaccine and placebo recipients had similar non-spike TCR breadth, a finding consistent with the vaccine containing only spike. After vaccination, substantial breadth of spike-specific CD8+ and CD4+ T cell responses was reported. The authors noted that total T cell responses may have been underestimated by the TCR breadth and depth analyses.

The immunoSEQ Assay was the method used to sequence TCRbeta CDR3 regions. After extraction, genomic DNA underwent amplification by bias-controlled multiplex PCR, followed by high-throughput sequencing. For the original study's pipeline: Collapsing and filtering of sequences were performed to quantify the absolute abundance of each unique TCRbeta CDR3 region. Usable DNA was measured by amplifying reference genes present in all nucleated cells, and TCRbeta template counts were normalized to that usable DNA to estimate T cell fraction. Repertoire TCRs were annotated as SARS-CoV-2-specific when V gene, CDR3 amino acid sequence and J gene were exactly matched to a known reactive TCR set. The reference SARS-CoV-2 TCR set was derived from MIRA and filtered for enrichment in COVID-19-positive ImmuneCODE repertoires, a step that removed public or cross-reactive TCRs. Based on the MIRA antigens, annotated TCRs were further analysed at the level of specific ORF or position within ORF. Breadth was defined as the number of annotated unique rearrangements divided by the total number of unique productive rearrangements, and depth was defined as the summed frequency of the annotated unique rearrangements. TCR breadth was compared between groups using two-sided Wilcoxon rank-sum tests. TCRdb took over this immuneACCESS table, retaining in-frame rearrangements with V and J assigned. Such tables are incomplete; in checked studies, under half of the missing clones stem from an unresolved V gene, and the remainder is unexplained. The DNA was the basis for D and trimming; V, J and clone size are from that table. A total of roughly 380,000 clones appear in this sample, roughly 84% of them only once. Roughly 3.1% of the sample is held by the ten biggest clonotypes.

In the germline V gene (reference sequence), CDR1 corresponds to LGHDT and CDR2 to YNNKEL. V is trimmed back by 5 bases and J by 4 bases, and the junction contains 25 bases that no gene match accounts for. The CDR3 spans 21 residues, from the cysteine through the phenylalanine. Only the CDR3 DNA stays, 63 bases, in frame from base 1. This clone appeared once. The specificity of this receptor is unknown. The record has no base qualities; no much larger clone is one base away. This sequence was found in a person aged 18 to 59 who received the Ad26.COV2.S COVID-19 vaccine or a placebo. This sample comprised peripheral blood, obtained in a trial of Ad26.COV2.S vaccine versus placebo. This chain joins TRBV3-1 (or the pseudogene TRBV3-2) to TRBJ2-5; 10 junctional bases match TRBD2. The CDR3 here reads CASSANLALAGVTGSAETQYF. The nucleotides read TGTGCCAGCAGCGCTAATCTGGCGCTAGCGGGGGTAACCGGTTCTGCAGAGACCCAGTACTTC.